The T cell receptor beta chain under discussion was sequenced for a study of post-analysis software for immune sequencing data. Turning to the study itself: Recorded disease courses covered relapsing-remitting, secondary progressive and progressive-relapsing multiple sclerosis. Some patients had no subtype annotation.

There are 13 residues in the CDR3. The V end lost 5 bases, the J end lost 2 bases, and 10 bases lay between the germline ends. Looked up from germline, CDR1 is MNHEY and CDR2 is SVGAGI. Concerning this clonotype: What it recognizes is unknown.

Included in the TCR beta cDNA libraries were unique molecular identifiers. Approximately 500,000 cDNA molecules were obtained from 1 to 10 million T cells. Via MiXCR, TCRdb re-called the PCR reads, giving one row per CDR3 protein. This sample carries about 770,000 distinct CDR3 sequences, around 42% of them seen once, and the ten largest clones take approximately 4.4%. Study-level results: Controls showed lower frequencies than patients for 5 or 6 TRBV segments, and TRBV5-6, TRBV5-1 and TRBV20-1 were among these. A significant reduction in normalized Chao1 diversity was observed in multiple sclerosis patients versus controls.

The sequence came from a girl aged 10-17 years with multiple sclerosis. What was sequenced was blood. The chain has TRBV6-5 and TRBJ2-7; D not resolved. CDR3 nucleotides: TGTGCCAGCAGTGAATACAGTACCTACGAGCAGTACTTC. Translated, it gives CASSEYSTYEQYF.